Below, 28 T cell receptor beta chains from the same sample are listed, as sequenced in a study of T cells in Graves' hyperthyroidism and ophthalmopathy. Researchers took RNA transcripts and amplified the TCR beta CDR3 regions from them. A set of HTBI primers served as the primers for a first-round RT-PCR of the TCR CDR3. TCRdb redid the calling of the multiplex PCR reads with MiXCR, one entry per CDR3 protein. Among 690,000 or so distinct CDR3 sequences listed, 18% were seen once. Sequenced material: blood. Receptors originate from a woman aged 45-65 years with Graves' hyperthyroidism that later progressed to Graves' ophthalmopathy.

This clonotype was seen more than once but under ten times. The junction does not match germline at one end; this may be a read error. The CDR3 DNA is TGTGCCAGCAGTAACTCGTGGGGGGAGACCCAGTACTTC. Its translation is CASSNSWGETQYF. The chain employs TRBV6-6 and TRBJ2-5; either TRBD1 or TRBD2 may fit D (5 bases each). The CDR3 has 13 amino acids. CDR1 is MNHNY, CDR2 SVGAGI, per germline (reference sequence).

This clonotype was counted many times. CDR3 sequence (DNA): TGTGCCAGCAGCCGTGCTCCTAGCGGGGGTACAGATACGCAGTATTTT. Protein: CASSRAPSGGTDTQYF. This rearrangement joins TRBV11-2 to TRBJ2-3, with 10 bases lining up with TRBD2. Germline CDR1 reads SGHAT; CDR2 reads FQNNGV. J lost 3 bases, V lost 5 bases, and 8 bases had no gene match. The CDR3 runs 16 residues.

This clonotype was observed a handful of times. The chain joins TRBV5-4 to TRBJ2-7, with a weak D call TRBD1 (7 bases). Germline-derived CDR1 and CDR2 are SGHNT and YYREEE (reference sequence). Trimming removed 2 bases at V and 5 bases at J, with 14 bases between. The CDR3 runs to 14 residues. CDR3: CASSFDREVNEQYF. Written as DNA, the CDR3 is TGTGCCAGCAGCTTCGACAGGGAGGTAAACGAGCAGTACTTC.

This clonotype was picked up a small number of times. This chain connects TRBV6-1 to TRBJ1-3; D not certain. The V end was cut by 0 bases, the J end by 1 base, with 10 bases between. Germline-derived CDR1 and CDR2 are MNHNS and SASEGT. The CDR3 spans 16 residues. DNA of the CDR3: TGTGCCAGCAGTGAAGCCGGCGGAGTTTCTGGAAACACCATATATTTT. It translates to CASSEAGGVSGNTIYF.

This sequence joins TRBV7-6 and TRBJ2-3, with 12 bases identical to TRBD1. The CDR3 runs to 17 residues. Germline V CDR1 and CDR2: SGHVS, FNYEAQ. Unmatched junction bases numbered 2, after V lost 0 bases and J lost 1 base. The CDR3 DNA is TGTGCCAGCAGCTTAGCCGGGACAGGGGGCGGCACAGATACGCAGTATTTT. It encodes CASSLAGTGGGTDTQYF.

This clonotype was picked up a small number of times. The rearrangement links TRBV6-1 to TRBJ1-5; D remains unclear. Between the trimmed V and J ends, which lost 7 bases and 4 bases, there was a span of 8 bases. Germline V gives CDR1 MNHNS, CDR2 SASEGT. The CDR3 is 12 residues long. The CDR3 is CASNLRNQPQHF. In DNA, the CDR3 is TGTGCCAGCAACCTCAGGAATCAGCCCCAGCATTTT.

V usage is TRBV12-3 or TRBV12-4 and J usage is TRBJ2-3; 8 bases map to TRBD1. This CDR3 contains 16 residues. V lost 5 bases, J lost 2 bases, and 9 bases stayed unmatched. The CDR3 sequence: CASSPGQGRFTDTQYF. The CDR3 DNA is TGTGCCAGCAGTCCCGGACAGGGAAGGTTCACAGATACGCAGTATTTT.

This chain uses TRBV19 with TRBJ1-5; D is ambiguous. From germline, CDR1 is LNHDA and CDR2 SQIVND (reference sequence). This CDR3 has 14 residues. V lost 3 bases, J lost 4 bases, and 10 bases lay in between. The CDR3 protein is CASSIDRKNQPQHF. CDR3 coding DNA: TGTGCCAGTAGTATCGATCGAAAGAATCAGCCCCAGCATTTT.

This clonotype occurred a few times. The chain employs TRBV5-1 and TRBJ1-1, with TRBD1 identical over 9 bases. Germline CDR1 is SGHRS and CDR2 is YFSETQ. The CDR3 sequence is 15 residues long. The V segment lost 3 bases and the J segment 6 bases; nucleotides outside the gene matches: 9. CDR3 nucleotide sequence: TGCGCCAGCAGCTGGTCCCGGGACAGGGTGGCTGAAGCTTTCTTT. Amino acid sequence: CASSWSRDRVAEAFF.

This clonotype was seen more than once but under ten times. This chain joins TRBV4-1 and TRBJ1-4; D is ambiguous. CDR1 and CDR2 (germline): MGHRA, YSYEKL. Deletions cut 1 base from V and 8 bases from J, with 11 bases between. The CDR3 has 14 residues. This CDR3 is CASSQGTQTEKLFF. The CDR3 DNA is TGCGCCAGCAGCCAAGGGACCCAAACAGAAAAACTGTTTTTT.

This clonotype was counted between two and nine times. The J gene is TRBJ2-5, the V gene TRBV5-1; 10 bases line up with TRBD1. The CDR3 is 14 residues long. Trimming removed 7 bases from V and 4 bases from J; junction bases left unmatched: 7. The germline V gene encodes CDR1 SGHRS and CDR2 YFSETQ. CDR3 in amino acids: CASEKDRGAETQYF. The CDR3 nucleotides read TGCGCCAGCGAAAAGGACAGGGGGGCAGAGACCCAGTACTTC.

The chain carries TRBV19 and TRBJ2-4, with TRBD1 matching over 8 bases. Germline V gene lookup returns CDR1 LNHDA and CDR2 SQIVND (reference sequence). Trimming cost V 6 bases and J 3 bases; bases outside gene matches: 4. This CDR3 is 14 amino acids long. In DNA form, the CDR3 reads TGTGCCAGTAGGGACAGGGTCGGCAAAAACATTCAGTACTTC. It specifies CASRDRVGKNIQYF.

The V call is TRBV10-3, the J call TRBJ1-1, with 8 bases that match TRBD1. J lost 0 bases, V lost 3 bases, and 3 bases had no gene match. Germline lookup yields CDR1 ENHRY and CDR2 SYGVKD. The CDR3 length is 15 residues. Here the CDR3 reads CAISERDRLNTEAFF. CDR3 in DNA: TGTGCCATCAGTGAACGGGACAGGTTGAACACTGAAGCTTTCTTT.

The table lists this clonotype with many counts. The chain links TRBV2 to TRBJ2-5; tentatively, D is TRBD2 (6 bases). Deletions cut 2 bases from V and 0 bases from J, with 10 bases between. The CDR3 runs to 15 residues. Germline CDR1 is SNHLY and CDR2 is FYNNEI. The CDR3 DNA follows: TGTGCCAGCAGTGAACCCGGGGGTTACCAAGAGACCCAGTACTTC. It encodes CASSEPGGYQETQYF.

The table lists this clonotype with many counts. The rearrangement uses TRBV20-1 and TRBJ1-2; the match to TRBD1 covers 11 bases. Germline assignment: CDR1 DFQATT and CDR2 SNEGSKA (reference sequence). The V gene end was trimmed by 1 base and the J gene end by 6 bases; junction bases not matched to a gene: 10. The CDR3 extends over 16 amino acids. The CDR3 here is CSARAARTGGVNGYTF. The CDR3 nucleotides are TGCAGTGCTAGAGCCGCCAGGACAGGGGGCGTTAATGGCTACACCTTC.

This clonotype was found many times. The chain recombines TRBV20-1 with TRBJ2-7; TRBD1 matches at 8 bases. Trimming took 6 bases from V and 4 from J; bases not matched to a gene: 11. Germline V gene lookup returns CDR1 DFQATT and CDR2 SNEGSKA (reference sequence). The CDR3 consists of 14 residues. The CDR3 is CSATRQGRLYEQYF. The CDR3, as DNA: TGCAGTGCGACTAGACAGGGGCGACTTTACGAGCAGTACTTC.

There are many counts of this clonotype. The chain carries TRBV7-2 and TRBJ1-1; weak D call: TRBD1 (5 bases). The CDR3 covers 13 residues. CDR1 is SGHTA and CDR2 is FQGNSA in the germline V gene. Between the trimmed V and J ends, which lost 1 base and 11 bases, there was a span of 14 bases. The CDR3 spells CASSLEGSGSAFF. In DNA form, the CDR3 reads TGTGCCAGCAGCTTAGAAGGATCAGGGAGTGCTTTCTTT.

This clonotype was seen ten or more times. The CDR3 nucleotides read TGTGCCAGCAGCCAAGATTGGGCGAACACTGAAGCTTTCTTT. This translates into CASSQDWANTEAFF. The chain combines TRBV14 with TRBJ1-1; no definite D call. This CDR3 has 14 amino acids. The germline V and J ends were trimmed by 0 bases and 1 base, with 6 bases remaining between them. Germline V gene lookup returns CDR1 SGHDN and CDR2 FVKESK.

The CDR3 loop is CASSSWDRVNTEAFF. CDR3 in DNA: TGTGCCAGCAGTTCCTGGGACAGGGTGAACACTGAAGCTTTCTTT. V gene TRBV27 combines with J gene TRBJ1-1; 9 bases fit TRBD1. Trimming at V came to 4 bases and at J to 0 bases, leaving 3 bases not matched to a gene. The CDR3 is 15 amino acids. Germline lookup yields CDR1 MNHEY and CDR2 SMNVEV (reference sequence).

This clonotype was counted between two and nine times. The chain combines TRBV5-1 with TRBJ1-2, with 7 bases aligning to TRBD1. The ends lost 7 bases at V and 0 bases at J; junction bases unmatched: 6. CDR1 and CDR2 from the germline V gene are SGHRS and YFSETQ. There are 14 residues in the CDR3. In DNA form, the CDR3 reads TGCGCCAGCGCAACCGGGACAGCTAACTATGGCTACACCTTC. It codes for CASATGTANYGYTF. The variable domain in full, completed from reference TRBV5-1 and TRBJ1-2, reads KAGVTQTPRYLIKTRGQQVTLSCSPISGHRSVSWYQQTPGQGLQFLFEYFSETQRNKGNFPGRFSGRQFSNSRSEMNVSTLELGDSALYLCASATGTANYGYTFGSGTRLTVV.

Here the CDR3 DNA reads TGCGCCAGCAGCCCCAAGGGCAACCTTGGGGAGACCCAGTACTTC. The encoded protein is CASSPKGNLGETQYF. This chain connects TRBV5-1 to TRBJ2-5; no clear D gene. There are 15 residues in the CDR3. Germline loops: CDR1 SGHRS, CDR2 YFSETQ. V was clipped by 4 bases and J by 5 bases, with 18 bases between them.

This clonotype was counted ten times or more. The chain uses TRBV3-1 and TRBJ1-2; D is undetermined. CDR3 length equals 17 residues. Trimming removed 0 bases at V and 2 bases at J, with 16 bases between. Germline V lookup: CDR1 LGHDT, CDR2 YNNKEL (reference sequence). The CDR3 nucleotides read TGTGCCAGCAGCCAAGATGTCGAGGCGCCCATGAACTATGGCTACACCTTC. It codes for CASSQDVEAPMNYGYTF.

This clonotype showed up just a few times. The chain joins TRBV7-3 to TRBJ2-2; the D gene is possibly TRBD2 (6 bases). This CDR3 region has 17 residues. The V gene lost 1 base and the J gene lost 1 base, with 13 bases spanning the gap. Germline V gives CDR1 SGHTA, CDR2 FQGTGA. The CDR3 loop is CASSLIWGVKNTGELFF. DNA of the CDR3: TGTGCCAGCAGCTTAATTTGGGGGGTTAAGAACACCGGGGAGCTGTTTTTT.

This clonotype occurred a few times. The CDR3 coding sequence is TGTGCCAGCAGCTTCGCCCTCCAGACAGCGCGTCATGGCTACACCTTC. It codes for CASSFALQTARHGYTF. The rearrangement links TRBV7-9 to TRBJ1-2; tentatively, D is TRBD1 (5 bases). CDR1 and CDR2 (germline): SEHNR, FQNEAQ (reference sequence). CDR3 length: 16 amino acids. V dropped 3 bases and J dropped 6 bases, with 20 bases sitting between them. The full variable domain, with the rest looked up from reference TRBV7-9 and TRBJ1-2, is DTGVSQNPRHKITKRGQNVTFRCDPISEHNRLYWYRQTLGQGPEFLTYFQNEAQLEKSRLLSDRFSAERPKGSFSTLEIQRTEQGDSAMYLCASSFALQTARHGYTFGSGTRLTVV.

The CDR3 coding sequence is TGTGCCAGCAGCTCCGGGCCCTCGGGCAATCAGCCCCAGCATTTT. It is translated as CASSSGPSGNQPQHF. V usage is TRBV5-8 and J usage is TRBJ1-5; D not certain. CDR1 is SGHTS and CDR2 is YDEGEE in the germline V gene. Deletions cut 3 bases from V and 2 bases from J, with 12 bases between. The CDR3 length is 15 residues. The full variable domain, rest sourced from reference TRBV5-8 and TRBJ1-5, is EAGVTQSPTHLIKTRGQQATLRCSPISGHTSVYWYQQALGLGLQFLLWYDEGEERNRGNFPPRFSGRQFPNYSSELNVNALELEDSALYLCASSSGPSGNQPQHFGDGTRLSIL.

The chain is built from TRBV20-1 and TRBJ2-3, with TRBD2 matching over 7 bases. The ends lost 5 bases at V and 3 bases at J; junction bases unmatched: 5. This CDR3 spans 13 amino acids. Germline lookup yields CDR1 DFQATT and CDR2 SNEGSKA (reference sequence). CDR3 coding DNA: TGCAGTGCTTCGGGGGAGGGTACAGATACGCAGTATTTT. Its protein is CSASGEGTDTQYF.

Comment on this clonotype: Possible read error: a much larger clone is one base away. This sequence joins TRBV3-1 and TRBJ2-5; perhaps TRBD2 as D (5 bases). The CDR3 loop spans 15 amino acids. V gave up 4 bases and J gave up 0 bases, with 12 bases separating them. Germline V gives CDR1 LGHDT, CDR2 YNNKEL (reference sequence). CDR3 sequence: CASSLRGLYQETQYF. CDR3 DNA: TGTGCCAGCAGCCTGAGAGGGCTGTACCAAGAGACCCAGTACTTC.

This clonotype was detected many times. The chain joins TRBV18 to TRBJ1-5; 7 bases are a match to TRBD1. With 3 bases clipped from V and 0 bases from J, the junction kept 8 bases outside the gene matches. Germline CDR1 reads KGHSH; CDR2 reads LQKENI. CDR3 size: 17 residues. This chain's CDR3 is CASSPTSGQNSNQPQHF. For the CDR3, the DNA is TGTGCCAGCTCACCGACCTCGGGACAGAATAGCAATCAGCCCCAGCATTTT.